These 15 T cell receptor beta chains came from one sample sequenced in a study of blood T cell repertoires in COVID-19. Clones were read by immunoSEQ multiplex PCR, and TCRdb kept only the in-frame ones, dropping some. The sample yields about 150,000 clones, 85% to 90% seen once. Sequencing was done on a sample of peripheral blood. These receptors were taken from a middle-aged woman with acute or convalescent COVID-19.

The chain is built from TRBV5-5 and TRBJ2-2; D gene uncertain. Germline-derived CDR1 and CDR2 are SGHKS and YYEKEE (reference sequence). The CDR3 contains 13 residues. V was clipped by 3 bases and J by 6 bases, with 9 bases between them. This chain's CDR3 is CASSSGVSGELFF. The CDR3, as DNA: TGTGCCAGCAGCTCGGGTGTTTCCGGGGAGCTGTTTTTT.

V is TRBV4-1 and J is TRBJ1-1, with D uncertain. The CDR3 is 15 amino acids. V gave up 1 base and J gave up 1 base, with 10 bases separating them. Germline V gene lookup returns CDR1 MGHRA and CDR2 YSYEKL. The CDR3 region has the DNA TGCGCCAGCAGCCAAGCACCCTCAGGGAACACTGAAGCTTTCTTT. Its translation is CASSQAPSGNTEAFF.

This chain joins TRBV19 and TRBJ2-5; tentative D call: TRBD2 (6 bases). This CDR3 contains 14 residues. The ends were cut back, 5 bases at V and 1 base at J, with 11 bases in the middle. CDR1 is LNHDA and CDR2 is SQIVND in the germline V gene (reference sequence). The CDR3 loop reads CASSEDYTQETQYF. For the CDR3, the DNA is TGTGCCAGTAGTGAGGACTATACCCAAGAGACCCAGTACTTC.

The V gene is TRBV28, the J gene TRBJ1-2; perhaps TRBD1 as D (6 bases). With 6 bases removed from V and 6 bases from J, the gap between germline ends came to 11 bases. The CDR3 extends over 12 amino acids. Germline V CDR1 and CDR2: MDHEN, SYDVKM. The CDR3 region has the DNA TGTGCCAGCAGAATAAACAGGGATGGCTACACCTTC. Translation: CASRINRDGYTF.

The chain carries TRBV5-1 and TRBJ1-6; D remains ambiguous. The V and J ends lost 1 base and 7 bases respectively, with 12 bases between them. Germline CDR1 SGHRS, CDR2 YFSETQ. This CDR3 spans 15 amino acids. The CDR3 DNA reads as TGCGCCAGCAGCTTGTACCCGGGTGAAAATTCACCCCTCCACTTT. Residues: CASSLYPGENSPLHF.

This sequence joins TRBV27 and TRBJ1-3; D perhaps matches TRBD1 (6 bases). The CDR3 loop spans 16 amino acids. V dropped 5 bases and J dropped 2 bases, with 16 bases sitting between them. Germline CDR1 is MNHEY and CDR2 is SMNVEV (reference sequence). CDR3: CASSPQRTEPGNTIYF. The CDR3 DNA reads as TGTGCCAGCAGTCCTCAACGGACAGAACCTGGAAACACCATATATTTT.

The genes are TRBV15 and TRBJ2-7, with 7 bases fitting TRBD2. The J segment lost 3 bases and the V segment lost 1 base, leaving 3 bases of the junction unmatched. CDR3 length: 14 amino acids. Germline assignment: CDR1 LNHNV and CDR2 YYDKDF (reference sequence). DNA of the CDR3: TGTGCCACCAGCAGAGGGTGGGGGGGCTACGAGCAGTACTTC. Protein sequence: CATSRGWGGYEQYF. The full variable domain, in which reference TRBV15 and TRBJ2-7 provide the parts outside the CDR3, is DAMVIQNPRYQVTQFGKPVTLSCSQTLNHNVMYWYQQKSSQAPKLLFHYYDKDFNNEADTPDNFQSRRPNTSFCFLDIRSPGLGDTAMYLCATSRGWGGYEQYFGPGTRLTVT.

The chain couples TRBV5-1 to TRBJ2-7, with D tentatively TRBD1 (6 bases). Germline CDR1 reads SGHRS; CDR2 reads YFSETQ. The length of the CDR3 is 12 residues. Trimming cost V 4 bases and J 3 bases, with 8 bases left between them. Here the CDR3 reads CASSQDSYEQYF. The CDR3 bases are TGCGCCAGCAGCCAGGACAGCTACGAGCAGTACTTC.

The J gene is TRBJ1-4, the V gene TRBV30; 8 nucleotides align to TRBD1. The ends lost 4 bases at V and 0 bases at J; junction bases unmatched: 4. The CDR3 loop spans 15 amino acids. Germline values: CDR1 GTSNPN, CDR2 SVGIG (reference sequence). The DNA of the CDR3 is TGTGCCTGGACCACAGGGGGAGCAACTAATGAAAAACTGTTTTTT. This translates into CAWTTGGATNEKLFF.

This sequence joins TRBV15 and TRBJ2-1, with D perhaps TRBD2 (6 bases). This CDR3 has 14 amino acids. The V and J ends lost 0 bases and 9 bases respectively, with 12 bases between them. Per germline, CDR1 LNHNV and CDR2 YYDKDF (reference sequence). CDR3 region: CATSRDRAGLEQFF. The CDR3 coding sequence is TGTGCCACCAGCAGAGATAGGGCGGGGCTTGAGCAGTTCTTC.

The V gene is TRBV29-1, the J gene TRBJ2-1, with D tentatively TRBD2 (6 bases). The V and J ends lost 7 bases and 9 bases respectively, with 19 bases between them. The germline V gene encodes CDR1 SQVTM and CDR2 ANQGSEA. The CDR3 loop spans 13 amino acids. The CDR3 is CSADGPQGGEQFF. In DNA form, the CDR3 reads TGCAGCGCCGACGGGCCCCAGGGAGGTGAGCAGTTCTTC.

This rearrangement joins TRBV18 to TRBJ1-1; a weak D match, TRBD1 (5 bases). Per germline, CDR1 KGHSH and CDR2 LQKENI. Deletions cut 5 bases from V and 6 bases from J, with 16 bases between. The CDR3 extends over 14 amino acids. Here the CDR3 DNA reads TGTGCCAGCTCAGGGCGCAGGGAAGGGGCTGAAGCTTTCTTT. The encoded protein is CASSGRREGAEAFF.

This sequence joins TRBV5-1 and TRBJ1-2, with 7 nucleotides matching TRBD1. The V segment lost 3 bases and the J segment 7 bases; nucleotides outside the gene matches: 9. This CDR3 contains 14 residues. The germline V gene encodes CDR1 SGHRS and CDR2 YFSETQ. For the CDR3, the DNA is TGCGCCAGCAGCTATGGACAGGCAACGTCTGGCTACACCTTC. Its protein product is CASSYGQATSGYTF.

The chain has TRBV7-8 and TRBJ2-5, with D unresolved. CDR1 SGHVS and CDR2 FQNEAQ come from the germline V gene. This CDR3 comprises 16 residues. V was trimmed by 1 base and J by 1 base, leaving 13 bases between them. CDR3 DNA: TGTGCCAGCAGCTTAGTCGAATTGAACACCCAAGAGACCCAGTACTTC. This translates into CASSLVELNTQETQYF.

The chain joins TRBV2 to TRBJ1-2; 7 bases match TRBD1. The V and J ends lost 8 bases and 6 bases, in that order; junction bases with no gene match: 12. The CDR3 loop spans 14 amino acids. The germline CDR1 and CDR2 sequences are SNHLY and FYNNEI. CDR3 region: CASVDRDPINGYTF. The CDR3 nucleotides read TGTGCCAGCGTAGACAGGGACCCTATAAATGGCTACACCTTC.